This T cell receptor beta chain was sequenced during a study of shared clonotypes between healthy human individuals. V lost 0 bases and J lost 3, with 9 bases in between. The CDR3 is 14 residues long. CDR1 and CDR2 (germline): SGDLS, YYNGEE. The assay was run at deep level. In the original processing: Filtering differed because ImmunoSEQ produced junction-only sequences that carried no quality scores. The method was immunoSEQ multiplex PCR; TCRdb's version includes in-frame clones alone and lacks a portion of them. Clonal size and the V and J genes are those of that table, whereas D and trimming came from the DNA. The table shows some 500,000 clones, with 70% to 80% occurring only once. Points from the study as a whole: Tissue TCR repertoires likely differ from these blood-only repertoires.

This clone has just a few counts. Its antigen is as yet unknown. Material for sequencing was PBMCs. This chain links TRBV9 with TRBJ1-1; a possible D gene is TRBD1 (5 bases). The source of this sequence is a woman aged 40-49 years in good health. Some clones in this sample may be carry-over from other donors' samples. The CDR3 spells CASSVEAGYTEAFF. In DNA, the CDR3 is TGTGCCAGCAGCGTAGAAGCAGGGTACACTGAAGCTTTCTTT.